This T cell receptor (beta chain) was captured in a study of T cells in Graves' hyperthyroidism and ophthalmopathy. Across the whole study: Peripheral blood was obtained at initial diagnosis, preceding any treatment.

This clonotype was observed a single time. There were TCR beta CDR3 regions amplified from RNA transcripts. A set of HTBI primers served as the primers for a first-round RT-PCR of the TCR CDR3. MiXCR, applied by TCRdb to the multiplex PCR reads, yields one record per CDR3 protein. The sample holds some 550,000 distinct CDR3 sequences; about 16% are singletons and the top ten take around 3.5%. The V segment lost 6 bases and the J segment 5 bases; nucleotides outside the gene matches: 5. CDR1 is DFQATT, CDR2 SNEGSKA, per germline (reference sequence). The CDR3 is made up of 14 amino acids. Sample: blood. The rearrangement links TRBV20-1 to TRBJ2-3; 13 positions match TRBD2. This TCR derives from a woman aged 35 to 49 with Graves' ophthalmopathy. CDR3 in DNA: TGCAGTGCAACCGGGACTAGCGGGGTAGATACGCAGTATTTT. Its protein product is CSATGTSGVDTQYF.